The 25 T cell receptor beta chains below were found in one sample sequenced in a study of memory CD4+ T cells and cytomegalovirus serostatus. Profiling relied on immunoSEQ multiplex PCR, and the TCRdb table lists in-frame clones only, not all of them. Counted here are tens of thousands of clones, about 79% occurring once; the ten biggest clones make up roughly 0.54%. Single viable CD3+CD4+CD8-CD45RO+ cells were sorted as the memory CD4+ T cells. Specimen: memory CD4+ T cells from blood. The receptors come from an adult in good health and CMV-seronegative.

The chain employs TRBV9 and TRBJ2-7, with D perhaps assigned TRBD1 or TRBD2 (5 bases each). Germline-derived CDR1 and CDR2 are SGDLS and YYNGEE. Trimming stripped 2 bases from V and 7 bases from J, with 13 bases between. This CDR3 has 13 amino acids. In DNA, the CDR3 is TGTGCCAGCAGCGTGAGGGACCGTGGGGAGCAGTACTTC. Protein product: CASSVRDRGEQYF.

J is TRBJ1-4 and V is TRBV19, with a possible D match to TRBD1 (5 bases). Trimming pared 8 bases from V and 0 bases from J, leaving 19 bases between. The CDR3 loop spans 17 amino acids. Germline V CDR1 and CDR2: LNHDA, SQIVND (reference sequence). The CDR3 loop is CASATDSLLATNEKLFF. For the CDR3, the DNA is TGTGCCAGTGCGACAGACAGCTTACTTGCAACTAATGAAAAACTGTTTTTT.

This clone was recorded a few times. This chain links TRBV4-1 with TRBJ2-7; tentative D call: TRBD1 (6 bases). V lost 4 bases, J lost 4 bases, and 14 bases lay in between. The CDR3 runs to 14 residues. Germline V gives CDR1 MGHRA, CDR2 YSYEKL. The CDR3 region has the DNA TGCGCCAGCAGCCCCAGACAGGCGTGGTACGAGCAGTACTTC. Its protein product is CASSPRQAWYEQYF.

The CDR3 DNA sequence: TGCAGCGTTGTCGCGGTCACCGGGGAGCTGTTTTTT. Protein sequence: CSVVAVTGELFF. The chain employs TRBV29-1 and TRBJ2-2; unclear D gene. V lost 4 bases, J lost 4 bases, and 7 bases lay in between. Germline values: CDR1 SQVTM, CDR2 ANQGSEA. The CDR3 is made up of 12 amino acids.

This sequence joins TRBV6-5 and TRBJ2-7; TRBD2 might be the D (5 bases). V was cut by 0 bases and J by 4 bases, with 13 bases left in between. Germline V gene sequence: CDR1 MNHEY, CDR2 SVGAGI. The CDR3 is 15 residues long. CDR3 DNA: TGTGCCAGCAGTTACTCGGAGGCAGGCGGTTACGAGCAGTACTTC. Translating gives CASSYSEAGGYEQYF.

The chain couples TRBV5-1 to TRBJ2-7; D might be TRBD1 or TRBD2, each matching 5 bases. CDR1 and CDR2 from the germline V gene are SGHRS and YFSETQ. The CDR3 has 14 amino acids. Between the trimmed V and J ends, which lost 3 bases and 3 bases, there was a span of 13 bases. CDR3 DNA sequence: TGCGCCAGCAGCTCTTCAGGTGGGGGCTACGAGCAGTACTTC. It specifies CASSSSGGGYEQYF.

Regarding this clone: At the DNA level, this CDR3 is encoded by other sequences in the same sample as well. The chain joins TRBV5-4 to TRBJ2-3; 12 bases match TRBD2. CDR1 SGHNT and CDR2 YYREEE come from the germline V gene (reference sequence). V was pared by 1 base and J by 5 bases, with 2 bases of the junction left unmatched. The CDR3 sequence is 15 residues long. The CDR3 coding sequence is TGTGCCAGCAGCTTGAGGACTAGCGGGGTAGATACGCAGTATTTT. Protein product: CASSLRTSGVDTQYF.

This clone has a handful of counts. The chain has TRBV30 and TRBJ2-1; TRBD2 agrees at 9 bases. Germline V gene sequence: CDR1 GTSNPN, CDR2 SVGIG (reference sequence). The CDR3 totals 14 residues. Trimming took 1 base from V and 4 from J; bases not matched to a gene: 2. The CDR3 DNA is TGTGCCTGGAGTGCCAGCGGGGGGTACAATGAGCAGTTCTTC. It specifies CAWSASGGYNEQFF.

The CDR3 sequence: CASSLSRGAGYGYTF. The CDR3 bases are TGTGCCAGCAGTTTATCCCGGGGGGCGGGCTATGGCTACACCTTC. This rearrangement joins TRBV27 to TRBJ1-2; possibly TRBD1 for D (6 bases). Trimming shortened V by 0 bases and J by 4 bases, and 12 bases separated the two germline ends. CDR1 MNHEY and CDR2 SMNVEV come from the germline V gene (reference sequence). The CDR3 contains 15 residues.

The CDR3 loop is CASSPQGTNTGELFF. In nucleotides, the CDR3 is TGTGCCAGCAGCCCCCAGGGCACGAACACCGGGGAGCTGTTTTTT. The gene calls are TRBV6-5 and TRBJ2-2; tentative D call: TRBD1 (5 bases). There are 15 residues in the CDR3. The V end lost 6 bases, the J end lost 0 bases, and 11 bases lay between the germline ends. Germline CDR1 MNHEY, CDR2 SVGAGI.

CDR3 nucleotides: TGCGCCAGCAGCAAGGAGGTGGGGCTTAATGAAAAACTGTTTTTT. Translated, it gives CASSKEVGLNEKLFF. This rearrangement joins TRBV5-1 to TRBJ1-4; perhaps TRBD1 as D (5 bases). CDR1 is SGHRS and CDR2 is YFSETQ in the germline V gene. With 4 bases removed from V and 4 bases from J, the gap between germline ends came to 14 bases. The CDR3 is 15 amino acids.

This chain uses TRBV30 with TRBJ2-5, with no clear D. This CDR3 is 13 amino acids long. Deletions cut 4 bases from V and 0 bases from J, with 9 bases between. CDR1 and CDR2 from the germline V gene are GTSNPN and SVGIG (reference sequence). The CDR3 loop reads CAWNKRDQETQYF. DNA of the CDR3: TGTGCCTGGAATAAAAGGGACCAAGAGACCCAGTACTTC.

The genes are TRBV10-3 and TRBJ1-2; tentative D call: TRBD1 (5 bases). Trimming removed 0 bases from V and 4 bases from J, with 12 bases in between. CDR3 length: 15 amino acids. In germline, CDR1 is ENHRY, CDR2 SYGVKD. The CDR3 coding sequence is TGTGCCATCAGTGAGTCCCCCTCAGGGACCTATGGCTACACCTTC. This sequence encodes CAISESPSGTYGYTF.

The J gene is TRBJ2-5, the V gene TRBV29-1; D uncertain. V was trimmed by 4 bases and J by 5 bases, leaving 5 bases between them. The CDR3 consists of 10 residues. Germline V gene sequence: CDR1 SQVTM, CDR2 ANQGSEA. In nucleotides, the CDR3 is TGCAGCGTTGGGGCGGAGACCCAGTACTTC. Residues: CSVGAETQYF. Full variable domain (outside the CDR3, taken from reference TRBV29-1 and TRBJ2-5): SAVISQKPSRDICQRGTSLTIQCQVDSQVTMMFWYRQQPGQSLTLIATANQGSEATYESGFVIDKFPISRPNLTFSTLTVSNMSPEDSSIYLCSVGAETQYFGPGTRLLVL.

The V and J genes are TRBV6-1 and TRBJ2-7; D is ambiguous. The germline CDR1 and CDR2 sequences are MNHNS and SASEGT. The CDR3 has 13 amino acids. The V end lost 6 bases, the J end lost 0 bases, and 9 bases lay between the germline ends. CDR3 residues: CASSAASSYEQYF. CDR3 bases: TGTGCCAGCAGCGCAGCGAGCTCCTACGAGCAGTACTTC.

The chain links TRBV19 to TRBJ1-1, with 7 nucleotides matching TRBD1. After removal of 6 bases from V and 0 bases from J, the junction contained 4 bases not matched to a gene. Per germline, CDR1 LNHDA and CDR2 SQIVND (reference sequence). The length of the CDR3 is 14 residues. CDR3 protein: CASSGQGVNTEAFF. Written as DNA, the CDR3 is TGTGCCAGTAGCGGCCAGGGGGTGAACACTGAAGCTTTCTTT.

The chain couples TRBV7-9 to TRBJ1-2; TRBD1 might be the D (5 bases). The ends were cut back, 6 bases at V and 8 bases at J, with 19 bases in the middle. The CDR3 sequence is 14 residues long. From germline, CDR1 is SEHNR and CDR2 FQNEAQ (reference sequence). The CDR3, as DNA: TGTGCCAGCAGTCGTTCGGGGGATCCTGAGGGCTACACCTTC. Encoded protein: CASSRSGDPEGYTF.

The rearrangement links TRBV7-2 to TRBJ2-3; TRBD1 matches 7 bases. Germline V gene data show CDR1 as SGHTA and CDR2 as FQGNSA. This CDR3 is built from 15 residues. Trimming at V came to 1 base and at J to 2 bases, leaving 3 bases not matched to a gene. The CDR3 nucleotides read TGTGCCAGCAGCTTAGACAGGGGTAACACAGATACGCAGTATTTT. Its protein is CASSLDRGNTDTQYF.

The V call is TRBV6-6, the J call TRBJ1-1; D unclear. The CDR3 contains 13 residues. V gave up 7 bases and J gave up 7 bases, with 16 bases separating them. Germline V gives CDR1 MNHNY, CDR2 SVGAGI (reference sequence). The CDR3 bases are TGTGCCAGCACGGCTCCGTCGGAGCTTGAAGCTTTCTTT. As protein: CASTAPSELEAFF.

V and J are TRBV2 and TRBJ1-6; 7 bases are a match to TRBD1. V lost 4 bases, J lost 7 bases, and 7 bases stayed unmatched. This CDR3 contains 15 residues. Per the germline V gene, CDR1 is SNHLY and CDR2 is FYNNEI. In nucleotides, the CDR3 is TGTGCCAGCAGTGGTTGGGACAGTACAAATTCACCCCTCCACTTT. Translating gives CASSGWDSTNSPLHF.

This clone was observed a few times. The chain has TRBV4-1 and TRBJ1-1, with unresolved D. The CDR3 loop spans 18 amino acids. Germline lookup yields CDR1 MGHRA and CDR2 YSYEKL. The V end was cut by 4 bases, the J end by 6 bases, with 27 bases between. The CDR3, as DNA: TGCGCCAGCAGCCCCTCGCAAGGGAGTATGAGGGCTTTCGCTGAAGCTTTCTTT. Translated, it gives CASSPSQGSMRAFAEAFF.

The sample holds a few counts of this clone. This chain joins TRBV21-1 and TRBJ2-7. TRBV21-1 is termed a pseudogene. The CDR3 sequence is 20 residues long. Written as DNA, the CDR3 is TGTGCCAGCGCGTCCTCTGAGGGGCAGGGCGGCGAGGAGGGGGTTTACGAGCAGTACTTC. The encoded protein is CASASSEGQGGEEGVYEQYF.

The chain uses TRBV5-1 and TRBJ2-1; TRBD2 aligns across 8 bases. The CDR3 loop spans 15 amino acids. V trimming: 1 base; J trimming: 4 bases; junction bases outside the gene matches: 4. In germline, CDR1 is SGHRS, CDR2 YFSETQ. The CDR3, as DNA: TGCGCCAGCAGCTTGAACGGGGGGGATTACAATGAGCAGTTCTTC. This sequence encodes CASSLNGGDYNEQFF.

This clone has just one count. The V call is TRBV7-9, the J call TRBJ2-3; the match to TRBD1 covers 8 bases. V was clipped by 3 bases and J by 3 bases; unmatched bases: 2. The CDR3 consists of 14 residues. In germline, CDR1 is SEHNR, CDR2 FQNEAQ (reference sequence). The CDR3 DNA is TGTGCCAGCAGCTTGAACAGGGGGACAGATACGCAGTATTTT. This codes for CASSLNRGTDTQYF.

The V gene is TRBV21-1, the J gene TRBJ1-1; no DNA check was done on the table's D call, TRBD1. TRBV21-1 is deemed a pseudogene. The CDR3 consists of 23 residues. The CDR3 DNA follows: TGTGCCAGCAGCAAATGGGGAAAGCCGGGACAGGGGGGGTTGTCGGGATGGAGCACTGAAGCTTTCTTT. This encodes CASSKWGKPGQGGLSGWSTEAFF.